The 28 T cell receptor beta chains below come from one sample, sequenced in a study of regulatory T cells in long-lasting Graves disease. Regarding time point: persistent/refractory GD, antithyroid drugs over 5 years with positive TRAb. RNA extracted from PBMCs served as the sequencing template. Arm-PCR of CDR3 regions and iRepertoire HTBI primers were the basis on which TCR beta libraries were built. TCRdb reprocessed the multiplex PCR reads via MiXCR and lists one record per CDR3 protein. The sample has about half a million distinct CDR3 sequences, around a fifth seen once; the top ten hold around 13%. The sample consisted of peripheral blood mononuclear cells (PBMCs), taken when the disease was refractory, from a patient treated with antithyroid drugs. These receptors were collected from a female donor with Graves disease.

This clonotype was seen more than once but under ten times. V usage is TRBV30 and J usage is TRBJ1-2; D is perhaps TRBD1 (5 bases). This CDR3 spans 12 amino acids. The V end lost 0 bases, the J end lost 4 bases, and 6 bases lay between the germline ends. Germline V gene data show CDR1 as GTSNPN and CDR2 as SVGIG (reference sequence). The CDR3 DNA is TGTGCCTGGAGTGTCGGGGCCTATGGCTACACCTTC. It encodes CAWSVGAYGYTF.

This chain uses TRBV7-2 with TRBJ1-1; 8 nucleotides align to TRBD1. The V gene end was trimmed by 8 bases and the J gene end by 7 bases; junction bases not matched to a gene: 9. Germline CDR1 and CDR2: SGHTA and FQGNSA. CDR3 size: 13 residues. The CDR3 spells CASDLRGQSEAFF. DNA of the CDR3: TGTGCCAGCGACCTCAGGGGGCAGAGTGAAGCTTTCTTT.

The rearrangement links TRBV19 to TRBJ1-2; perhaps TRBD1 as D (5 bases). This CDR3 contains 16 residues. Trimming left V 4 bases short and J 4 bases short, with 19 bases between. Germline CDR1 and CDR2: LNHDA and SQIVND (reference sequence). The CDR3 nucleotides read TGTGCCAGTAGTAATGGGAGGCAGGGATGGACCTATGGCTACACCTTC. This translates into CASSNGRQGWTYGYTF.

This clonotype has ten or more counts. The rearrangement links TRBV28 to TRBJ1-1; no firm D call. V was clipped by 1 base and J by 1 base, with 10 bases between them. This CDR3 has 15 amino acids. Germline V gene data show CDR1 as MDHEN and CDR2 as SYDVKM. CDR3 protein: CASSLYGKANTEAFF. The CDR3 DNA is TGTGCCAGCAGTTTATACGGCAAGGCGAACACTGAAGCTTTCTTT.

V is TRBV6-2 or TRBV6-3 and J is TRBJ2-7; a weak D match, TRBD1 (6 bases). This CDR3 has 13 residues. Trimming left V 8 bases short and J 6 bases short, with 17 bases between. Per germline, CDR1 MNHEY and CDR2 SVGEGT. CDR3: CASFTRGLGEQYF. DNA for the CDR3: TGTGCCAGCTTCACCAGGGGTCTCGGCGAGCAGTACTTC.

This clonotype was seen ten or more times. The V gene is TRBV6-1, the J gene TRBJ1-5; D is unresolved. CDR1 MNHNS and CDR2 SASEGT come from the germline V gene. There are 16 residues in the CDR3. V shed 6 bases and J shed 2 bases, with 17 bases lying between them. Written as DNA, the CDR3 is TGTGCCAGCAGCCAGACCCGGGAGGGTGGCAATCAGCCCCAGCATTTT. Amino acids: CASSQTREGGNQPQHF.

This clonotype was counted a few times. The rearrangement joins TRBV28 to TRBJ2-7, with D uncertain. V was pared by 7 bases and J by 3 bases, with 22 bases between. The length of the CDR3 is 16 residues. The germline CDR1 and CDR2 sequences are MDHEN and SYDVKM. CDR3 residues: CASKVWATNPNYEQYF. CDR3 in DNA: TGTGCCAGCAAGGTTTGGGCTACCAACCCCAACTACGAGCAGTACTTC.

This clonotype was seen repeatedly, ten times or more. The chain couples TRBV12-3 or TRBV12-4 to TRBJ1-2; the D is unclear. Trimming took 0 bases from V and 3 from J, leaving 17 bases between them. The CDR3 sequence is 17 residues long. The CDR3 region is CASSLALRVSTDYGYTF. CDR3 bases: TGTGCCAGCAGTTTAGCGCTCCGGGTTAGTACGGACTATGGCTACACCTTC.

Worth noting for this clonotype: A far larger clone lies a single base away; this is likely a read error. The rearrangement joins TRBV5-5 to TRBJ1-2; TRBD1 agrees at 9 bases. The germline gives CDR1 SGHKS, CDR2 YYEKEE (reference sequence). The CDR3 spans 15 residues. The DNA for the CDR3 is TGTGCCAGCAGCAAAGAGGGACAGGGCAGCTATAGCTACACCTTC. It yields the protein CASSKEGQGSYSYTF.

The V gene is TRBV11-2, the J gene TRBJ1-3; no reliable D call. CDR3 size: 12 residues. Trimming left V 4 bases short and J 6 bases short, with 7 bases between. CDR1 SGHAT and CDR2 FQNNGV come from the germline V gene. In nucleotides, the CDR3 is TGTGCCAGCAGCTACCCGTCAAACACCATATATTTT. Protein sequence: CASSYPSNTIYF.

The sample holds many counts of this clonotype. The CDR3 is CASSYNDYPYGYTF. CDR3 nucleotide sequence: TGTGCCAGCAGTTACAATGATTATCCGTATGGCTACACCTTC. The rearrangement links TRBV6-5 to TRBJ1-2; D not certain. V shed 2 bases and J shed 5 bases, with 12 bases lying between them. This CDR3 comprises 14 residues. Germline CDR1 is MNHEY and CDR2 is SVGAGI.

Many counts were recorded for this clonotype. The chain employs TRBV19 and TRBJ1-6; no definite D call. The CDR3 consists of 16 residues. The V end lost 5 bases, the J end lost 8 bases, and 19 bases lay between the germline ends. Germline CDR1 and CDR2: LNHDA and SQIVND (reference sequence). This CDR3 reads CASSSKLREVDSPLHF. The CDR3 nucleotides are TGTGCCAGTAGTTCCAAGCTTCGGGAGGTGGATTCACCCCTCCACTTT. The entire variable domain, with the rest obtained from reference TRBV19 and TRBJ1-6, is as follows: DGGITQSPKYLFRKEGQNVTLSCEQNLNHDAMYWYRQDPGQGLRLIYYSQIVNDFQKGDIAEGYSVSREKKESFPLTVTSAQKNPTAFYLCASSSKLREVDSPLHFGNGTRLTVT.

The CDR3 bases are TGTGCCTGGTATACAAACAGGGGGAATACTGAAGCTTTCTTT. Encoded protein: CAWYTNRGNTEAFF. The V gene is TRBV30, the J gene TRBJ1-1; 8 nucleotides line up with TRBD1. CDR1 is GTSNPN and CDR2 is SVGIG in the germline V gene (reference sequence). The length of the CDR3 is 14 residues. Trimming removed 5 bases from V and 5 bases from J; junction bases left unmatched: 10.

The chain employs TRBV7-2 and TRBJ2-1, with TRBD2 matching 12 bases. The CDR3 consists of 16 residues. CDR1 and CDR2 from the germline V gene are SGHTA and FQGNSA. After removal of 5 bases from V and 7 bases from J, the junction contained 9 bases not matched to a gene. The CDR3 region is CASSINLAGGPNEQFF. In nucleotides, the CDR3 is TGTGCCAGCAGCATAAACCTAGCGGGAGGGCCGAATGAGCAGTTCTTC.

This clonotype was detected ten times or more. The chain carries TRBV3-1 and TRBJ1-2; 8 nucleotides agree with TRBD1. The CDR3 has 15 residues. After removal of 1 base from V and 7 bases from J, the junction contained 8 bases not matched to a gene. CDR1 LGHDT and CDR2 YNNKEL come from the germline V gene (reference sequence). Here the CDR3 DNA reads TGTGCCAGCAGCCAAGTTGGGACAGGTCGGTCTGGCTACACCTTC. It specifies CASSQVGTGRSGYTF.

The V call is TRBV11-2, the J call TRBJ1-1; D not resolved. The CDR3 extends over 14 amino acids. Looked up from germline, CDR1 is SGHAT and CDR2 is FQNNGV. V lost 3 bases to trimming and J lost 0 bases, with 8 bases between them. CDR3 nucleotides: TGTGCCAGCAGCTTGTATATCATGAACACTGAAGCTTTCTTT. It specifies CASSLYIMNTEAFF.

This clonotype was observed at least ten times. The chain links TRBV10-3 to TRBJ1-5; D is unclear. Germline CDR1 reads ENHRY; CDR2 reads SYGVKD. Trimming took 3 bases from V and 3 from J, leaving 3 bases between them. The CDR3 length is 12 residues. CDR3: CAISEYNQPQHF. The CDR3 DNA reads TGTGCCATCAGTGAATACAATCAGCCCCAGCATTTT.

This clonotype occurred a few times. The chain employs TRBV5-6 and TRBJ2-5; a possible D gene is TRBD1 (6 bases). V lost 4 bases, J lost 5 bases, and 18 bases lay in between. The CDR3 sequence is 15 residues long. The germline V gene encodes CDR1 SGHDT and CDR2 YYEEEE. CDR3 in DNA: TGTGCCAGCAGCCTCCTTCGACAGGTTCGGGAGACCCAGTACTTC. Its protein is CASSLLRQVRETQYF.

At least ten counts were recorded for this clonotype. This sequence joins TRBV10-3 and TRBJ2-7; possibly TRBD1 for D (5 bases). Germline CDR1 reads ENHRY; CDR2 reads SYGVKD. The length of the CDR3 is 13 residues. Trimming shortened V by 3 bases and J by 3 bases, and 9 bases separated the two germline ends. The CDR3 DNA is TGTGCCATCAGTGACGGCAGGGACTACGAGCAGTACTTC. The encoded protein is CAISDGRDYEQYF.

This clonotype was recorded only once. The chain links TRBV4-1 to TRBJ1-3, with D possibly being TRBD1 (6 bases). V was trimmed by 1 base and J by 0 bases, leaving 10 bases between them. The CDR3 spans 16 residues. From germline, CDR1 is MGHRA and CDR2 YSYEKL. The CDR3 DNA reads TGCGCCAGCAGCCAAGGAGGACAGACCTCTGGAAACACCATATATTTT. Translating it yields CASSQGGQTSGNTIYF.

V is TRBV29-1 and J is TRBJ1-1; no reliable D call. Germline CDR1 is SQVTM and CDR2 is ANQGSEA. The CDR3 is 12 amino acids. The CDR3 coding sequence is TGCAGTGGTTCTCAGCTGAACACTGAAGCTTTCTTT. Its protein product is CSGSQLNTEAFF.

CDR3 amino acids: CASSPAGSSYEQYF. CDR3 DNA sequence: TGTGCCAGCAGCCCCGCTGGTAGCTCCTACGAGCAGTACTTC. The chain links TRBV27 to TRBJ2-7, with D unclear. The germline V gene encodes CDR1 MNHEY and CDR2 SMNVEV (reference sequence). CDR3 length: 14 residues. Trimming left V 6 bases short and J 0 bases short, with 12 bases between.

This clonotype occurred many times. This chain connects TRBV7-2 to TRBJ1-1, with D perhaps TRBD1 (6 bases). V dropped 6 bases and J dropped 6 bases, with 14 bases sitting between them. The length of the CDR3 is 13 residues. Per the germline V gene, CDR1 is SGHTA and CDR2 is FQGNSA. CDR3 nucleotide sequence: TGTGCCAGCAGGATAGGGACAACACCTGAAGCTTTCTTT. Translating it yields CASRIGTTPEAFF.

This clonotype was recorded at least ten times. The chain carries TRBV28 and TRBJ1-2; possible D gene TRBD1, 5 bases. Trimming took off 5 bases at V and 0 bases at J, with 10 bases between the two ends. Germline CDR1 and CDR2: MDHEN and SYDVKM. CDR3 length: 14 residues. The CDR3 DNA reads as TGTGCCAGCAGTCTGGGGACTCCTAACTATGGCTACACCTTC. This codes for CASSLGTPNYGYTF.

The rearrangement joins TRBV10-3 to TRBJ1-1; 9 nucleotides align to TRBD1. The CDR3 is 14 amino acids. After removal of 5 bases from V and 6 bases from J, the junction contained 7 bases not matched to a gene. Germline assignment: CDR1 ENHRY and CDR2 SYGVKD. CDR3 amino acids: CAISTGGGLAEAFF. In DNA, the CDR3 is TGTGCCATCAGTACAGGGGGCGGTCTGGCTGAAGCTTTCTTT.

DNA of the CDR3: TGTGCCAGCAGGCCCAGGGTAGGGCCACAGTACTTC. Amino acid sequence: CASRPRVGPQYF. The chain is built from TRBV7-8 and TRBJ2-7; D may be TRBD1 (5 bases). Germline V gives CDR1 SGHVS, CDR2 FQNEAQ. Trimming stripped 6 bases from V and 10 bases from J, with 16 bases between. This CDR3 contains 12 residues. Together with reference TRBV7-8 and TRBJ2-7, the CDR3 gives the full variable domain: GAGVSQSPRYKVAKRGQDVALRCDPISGHVSLFWYQQALGQGPEFLTYFQNEAQLDKSGLPSDRFFAERPEGSVSTLKIQRTQQEDSAVYLCASRPRVGPQYFGPGTRLTVT.

This clonotype was found many times. The rearrangement links TRBV7-2 to TRBJ2-5, with D perhaps given as TRBD1 or TRBD2 (5 bases each). This CDR3 region has 13 residues. V lost 6 bases to trimming and J lost 3 bases, with 11 bases between them. Germline V gives CDR1 SGHTA, CDR2 FQGNSA. CDR3 amino acids: CASRRAGKETQYF. The CDR3 DNA sequence: TGTGCCAGCAGGCGGGCAGGGAAAGAGACCCAGTACTTC.

This clonotype came up many times. The V call is TRBV6-5, the J call TRBJ1-2; TRBD1 agrees at 7 bases. The germline CDR1 and CDR2 sequences are MNHEY and SVGAGI. The CDR3 is 14 residues long. The V and J ends lost 2 bases and 5 bases, in that order; junction bases with no gene match: 5. The CDR3 loop is CASSYRGGAYGYTF. CDR3 sequence (DNA): TGTGCCAGCAGTTACAGAGGGGGCGCTTATGGCTACACCTTC.